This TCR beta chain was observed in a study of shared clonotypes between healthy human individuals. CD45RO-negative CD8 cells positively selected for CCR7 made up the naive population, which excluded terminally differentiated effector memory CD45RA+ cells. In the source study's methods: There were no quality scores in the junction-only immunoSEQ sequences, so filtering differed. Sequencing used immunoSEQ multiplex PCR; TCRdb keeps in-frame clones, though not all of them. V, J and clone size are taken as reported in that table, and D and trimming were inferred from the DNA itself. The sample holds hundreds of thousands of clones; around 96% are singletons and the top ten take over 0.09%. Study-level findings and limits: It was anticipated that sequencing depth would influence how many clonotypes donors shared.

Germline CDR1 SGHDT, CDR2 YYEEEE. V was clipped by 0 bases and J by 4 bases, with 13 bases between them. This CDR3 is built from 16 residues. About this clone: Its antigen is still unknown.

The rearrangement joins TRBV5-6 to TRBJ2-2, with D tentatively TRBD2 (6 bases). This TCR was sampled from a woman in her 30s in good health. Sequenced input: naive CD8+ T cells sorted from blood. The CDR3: CASSLARGSGTGELFF. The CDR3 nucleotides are TGTGCCAGCAGCTTGGCGCGGGGTAGCGGCACCGGGGAGCTGTTTTTT.